The table lists the clone carrying this T cell receptor (beta chain) with a count of one. The data stem from a study of blood T cell repertoires in COVID-19. Trimming took off 9 bases at V and 4 bases at J, with 17 bases between the two ends. The CDR3 has 14 residues. Germline V gene lookup returns CDR1 SGHRS and CDR2 YFSETQ. Assay used: immunoSEQ multiplex PCR; TCRdb lists only in-frame clones, some missing. The profile shows almost 350,000 clones, about nine tenths of them singletons. Sequenced sample: peripheral blood. V and J are TRBV5-1 and TRBJ1-3; D is unresolved. The clonotype originates from an older woman with COVID-19, enrolled during active disease. The CDR3 DNA reads as TGCGCCACGCGAATGGTCCCAACGGGAAACACCATATATTTT. This translates into CATRMVPTGNTIYF.